This T cell receptor (beta chain) derives from a study of Graves' ophthalmopathy and Graves' hyperthyroidism. Study-level information: Upon initial diagnosis and before any treatment, peripheral blood was collected. Findings of the study overall: From stable hyperthyroidism, ophthalmopathy was separated by a 13-signature model with 87.88% sensitivity and 75% to 82% specificity.

Concerning this clonotype itself: Its specificity is not known. One end of the junction does not line up with germline, which may come from a read error.

As the template, RNA transcripts were used to amplify TCR beta CDR3 regions. First-round RT-PCR relied on HTBI primers, and a second-round multiplex PCR came next. MiXCR, run by TCRdb on the multiplex PCR reads, gives a single entry per CDR3 protein. The sample has 350,000 to 450,000 distinct CDR3 sequences, around a fifth seen once. Recruitment covered hyperthyroidism patients aged 18 to 65 whose new diagnosis was of under 2 months' duration. Patients were left out if they had other autoimmune diseases, uncontrolled infections, pregnancy or lactation. The TCR sequence derives from a woman under 30 with stable Graves' hyperthyroidism. The specimen was peripheral blood.

CDR3 residues: CASSTRMLNF. In DNA form, the CDR3 reads TGTGCCAGCAGTACCCGGATGTTAAACTTC. V and J are TRBV28 and TRBJ1-2; D is unclear. The CDR3 totals 10 residues. Germline V gene lookup returns CDR1 MDHEN and CDR2 SYDVKM.